A single sample is the source of the 15 T cell receptor beta chains below, sequenced in a study of blood T cell repertoires in COVID-19. Sequenced by immunoSEQ multiplex PCR; TCRdb stores in-frame clones only, minus some. The sample yields tens of thousands of clones, more than 90% seen once. The sample comprised peripheral blood. These receptors were taken from a man between 60 and 70 years old with acute or convalescent COVID-19.

The chain employs TRBV4-1 and TRBJ1-1; 9 bases fit TRBD1. This CDR3 spans 18 amino acids. V lost 2 bases, J lost 4 bases, and 14 bases stayed unmatched. CDR1 and CDR2 from the germline V gene are MGHRA and YSYEKL. This CDR3 reads CASSQRDPGQGASTEAFF. The CDR3 nucleotides are TGCGCCAGCAGCCAACGGGATCCGGGACAGGGTGCTAGCACTGAAGCTTTCTTT.

The DNA of the CDR3 is TGCAGCGCCGGGTATAGGAGGAACACCGGGGAGCTGTTTTTT. Amino acids: CSAGYRRNTGELFF. The chain combines TRBV29-1 with TRBJ2-2, with D uncertain. From germline, CDR1 is SQVTM and CDR2 ANQGSEA. This CDR3 is 14 amino acids long. V gave up 7 bases and J gave up 1 base, with 13 bases separating them.

The chain couples TRBV19 to TRBJ1-5; TRBD1 matches at 7 bases. Germline V lookup: CDR1 LNHDA, CDR2 SQIVND (reference sequence). The CDR3 extends over 15 amino acids. The V and J ends lost 6 bases and 7 bases, in that order; junction bases with no gene match: 12. The CDR3 nucleotides are TGTGCCAGTAGGGGGGGACAGTGGGAAGGACAGCCCCAGCATTTT. Translation gives CASRGGQWEGQPQHF.

The chain uses TRBV30 and TRBJ2-2; no clear D. Trimming stripped 2 bases from V and 3 bases from J, with 13 bases between. This CDR3 has 15 residues. The germline CDR1 and CDR2 sequences are GTSNPN and SVGIG (reference sequence). In DNA form, the CDR3 reads TGTGCCTGGAGTAATGGTCCAGGCTACACCGGGGAGCTGTTTTTT. Amino acid sequence: CAWSNGPGYTGELFF.

This rearrangement joins TRBV5-1 to TRBJ1-2; D is possibly TRBD1 (6 bases). The CDR3 is 14 residues long. Germline lookup yields CDR1 SGHRS and CDR2 YFSETQ. The V and J ends lost 0 bases and 4 bases respectively, with 10 bases between them. CDR3: CASSLGTASYGYTF. In DNA, the CDR3 is TGCGCCAGCAGCTTGGGGACAGCGTCCTATGGCTACACCTTC.

This clone has a handful of counts. This chain joins TRBV6-6 and TRBJ1-4, with 12 bases aligning to TRBD1. The CDR3 is 16 residues long. Germline V gene lookup returns CDR1 MNHNY and CDR2 SVGAGI (reference sequence). With 2 bases clipped from V and 8 bases from J, the junction kept 6 bases outside the gene matches. Here the CDR3 reads CASSYPGQGAGEKLFF. The CDR3 nucleotides are TGTGCCAGCAGTTACCCGGGACAGGGGGCGGGGGAAAAACTGTTTTTT.

The chain uses TRBV19 and TRBJ2-7; 8 bases match TRBD2. The CDR3 contains 16 residues. J was trimmed by 0 bases and V by 2 bases; bases with no gene match: 6. Germline V gives CDR1 LNHDA, CDR2 SQIVND (reference sequence). The CDR3 nucleotides read TGTGCCAGTAGTATAACTAGCGGTATAGGCTCCTACGAGCAGTACTTC. Translated, it gives CASSITSGIGSYEQYF.

The CDR3 protein is CASSVVGAGPDTQYF. In DNA form, the CDR3 reads TGTGCCAGCAGCGTAGTAGGAGCAGGGCCAGATACGCAGTATTTT. The chain carries TRBV9 and TRBJ2-3, with D maybe TRBD1 (5 bases). CDR3 length: 15 amino acids. CDR1 is SGDLS and CDR2 is YYNGEE in the germline V gene. Trimming pared 0 bases from V and 4 bases from J, leaving 12 bases between.

The CDR3 nucleotides are TGCGCCAGCAGCCAAGGAGGGGGCCTCACCGGGGAGCTGTTTTTT. Translating gives CASSQGGGLTGELFF. The chain links TRBV4-1 to TRBJ2-2, with TRBD1 matching 7 bases. CDR1 MGHRA and CDR2 YSYEKL come from the germline V gene. Germline trimming cut 1 base from V and 4 bases from J; bases unmatched to any gene: 3. The CDR3 is 15 residues long.

J is TRBJ1-6 and V is TRBV27; D remains ambiguous. The CDR3 has 13 amino acids. CDR1 is MNHEY and CDR2 is SMNVEV in the germline V gene (reference sequence). The CDR3 spells CASRGFLNSPLHF. The CDR3 nucleotides are TGTGCGTCACGGGGTTTCCTGAATTCACCCCTCCACTTT.

The chain has TRBV27 and TRBJ2-2; D ambiguous. CDR3 length equals 14 residues. Germline CDR1 and CDR2: MNHEY and SMNVEV (reference sequence). V was pared by 3 bases and J by 5 bases, with 10 bases between. CDR3 in DNA: TGTGCCAGCAGTTTGCTGGTCGGTACCGGGGAGCTGTTTTTT. It specifies CASSLLVGTGELFF.

The rearrangement joins TRBV6-5 to TRBJ1-2; 7 bases map to TRBD1. Germline assignment: CDR1 MNHEY and CDR2 SVGAGI. The CDR3 length is 14 residues. V lost 0 bases to trimming and J lost 4 bases; unmatched junction nucleotides: 2. The CDR3 reads CASSYSRTGYGYTF. The CDR3 DNA follows: TGTGCCAGCAGTTACTCGAGGACAGGCTATGGCTACACCTTC.

This rearrangement joins TRBV5-1 to TRBJ2-4, with 12 bases that match TRBD1. After removal of 0 bases from V and 0 bases from J, the junction contained 4 bases not matched to a gene. Per the germline V gene, CDR1 is SGHRS and CDR2 is YFSETQ. CDR3 length equals 18 residues. The CDR3 region is CASSLEGQGARAKNIQYF. The CDR3 DNA sequence: TGCGCCAGCAGCTTGGAGGGACAGGGGGCGAGAGCCAAAAACATTCAGTACTTC. Full variable domain (missing parts from reference TRBV5-1 and TRBJ2-4): KAGVTQTPRYLIKTRGQQVTLSCSPISGHRSVSWYQQTPGQGLQFLFEYFSETQRNKGNFPGRFSGRQFSNSRSEMNVSTLELGDSALYLCASSLEGQGARAKNIQYFGAGTRLSVL.

This chain uses TRBV7-3 with TRBJ2-5, with 11 nucleotides matching TRBD2. Germline lookup yields CDR1 SGHTA and CDR2 FQGTGA. The CDR3 is 15 residues long. V lost 5 bases, J lost 5 bases, and 7 bases stayed unmatched. The CDR3 nucleotides read TGTGCCAGCAGCAATAGCGGGGGGGCATCTGAGACCCAGTACTTC. The encoded protein is CASSNSGGASETQYF.

The J gene is TRBJ2-1, the V gene TRBV10-3; a possible D gene is TRBD2 (5 bases). CDR1 and CDR2 (germline): ENHRY, SYGVKD. This CDR3 is 16 amino acids long. V dropped 5 bases and J dropped 3 bases, with 17 bases sitting between them. The CDR3 sequence: CAISISRGVDYNEQFF. The CDR3 DNA reads as TGTGCCATCAGTATATCCCGGGGAGTAGACTACAATGAGCAGTTCTTC.